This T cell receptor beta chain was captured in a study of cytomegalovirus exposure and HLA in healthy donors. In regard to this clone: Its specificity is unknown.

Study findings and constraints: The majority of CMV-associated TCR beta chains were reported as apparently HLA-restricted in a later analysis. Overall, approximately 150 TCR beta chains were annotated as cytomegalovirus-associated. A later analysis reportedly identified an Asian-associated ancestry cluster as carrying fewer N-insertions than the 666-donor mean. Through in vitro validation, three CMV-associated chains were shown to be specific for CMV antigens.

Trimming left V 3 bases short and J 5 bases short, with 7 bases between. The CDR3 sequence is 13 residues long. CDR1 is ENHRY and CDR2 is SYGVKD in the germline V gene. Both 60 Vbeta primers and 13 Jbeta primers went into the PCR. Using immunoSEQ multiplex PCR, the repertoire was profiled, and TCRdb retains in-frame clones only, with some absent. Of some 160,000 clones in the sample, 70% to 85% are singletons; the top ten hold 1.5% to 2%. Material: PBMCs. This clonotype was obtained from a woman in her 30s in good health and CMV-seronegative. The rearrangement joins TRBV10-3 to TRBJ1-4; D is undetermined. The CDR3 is CAISDRPNEKLFF. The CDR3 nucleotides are TGTGCCATCAGTGACAGGCCAAATGAAAAACTGTTTTTT.